A selection of T cell receptor beta chains follows, all from one sample in a study of T cells in Graves' hyperthyroidism and ophthalmopathy. TCRdb passed the multiplex PCR reads through MiXCR, listing each CDR3 protein once. The repertoire has 250,000 to 300,000 distinct CDR3 sequences, roughly 13% of them found once; the top ten carry 6.5% to 10%. Sequenced input: blood. Every receptor here comes from a woman aged 40 to 50 with Graves' hyperthyroidism. Each CDR3 is given with its conserved first and last residue. The D gene is left open where the match is weak.

CDR3 protein	D gene	J gene	V gene
CASSYLTGASYEQYF	-	TRBJ2-7	TRBV6-5
CASSLRQGSYEQYF	-	TRBJ2-7	TRBV12-3/TRBV12-4
CATSRDPRSSGTGLANYGYTF	TRBD1	TRBJ1-2	TRBV15
CASSQLSQETQYF	-	TRBJ2-5	TRBV2
CASRQNRASGNQETQYF	TRBD2	TRBJ2-5	TRBV7-6
CASSKTGDEKLFF	TRBD1	TRBJ1-4	TRBV2
CAIRGTSGEQFF	TRBD2	TRBJ2-1	TRBV10-3
CASSLQPGTGLQPQHF	TRBD1	TRBJ1-5	TRBV5-1
CASTPKGRFYEQYF	-	TRBJ2-7	TRBV6-1
CASREAGAWETQYF	TRBD2	TRBJ2-5	TRBV7-9
CSARDSSLAYEQYF	-	TRBJ2-7	TRBV20-1
CASSPGQGVNTEAFF	TRBD1	TRBJ1-1	TRBV7-9
CASSGQFSRTSGSREQFF	TRBD2	TRBJ2-1	TRBV6-2/TRBV6-3
CSADRTYASSYEQYF	-	TRBJ2-7	TRBV20-1
CASSPLRAGATGELFF	TRBD2	TRBJ2-2	TRBV11-3
CASSFGTSGLKDTQYF	TRBD2	TRBJ2-3	TRBV13
CSARGYTEAFF	-	TRBJ1-1	TRBV20-1
CASSGLAGVGETQYF	TRBD2	TRBJ2-5	TRBV7-9
CAISPTLTSGNDEQFF	TRBD2	TRBJ2-1	TRBV10-3
CSATAATSNYEQYF	-	TRBJ2-7	TRBV20-1
CASDPMGNYEQYF	-	TRBJ2-7	TRBV7-9
CASSLGWTYNEQFF	-	TRBJ2-1	TRBV4-1
CAISGGLAYEQYF	TRBD2	TRBJ2-7	TRBV10-3
CSALGNSYEQYF	-	TRBJ2-7	TRBV20-1
CASDQPQHF	-	TRBJ1-5	TRBV28
CASSPGTATGGLFF	-	TRBJ2-2	TRBV6-9
CASSLAPDSTDTQYF	-	TRBJ2-3	TRBV12-3/TRBV12-4
CASSPDRRTYEQYF	-	TRBJ2-7	TRBV13
CSARDPVQSYEQYF	-	TRBJ2-7	TRBV20-1
CSARGDRGAFF	TRBD1	TRBJ1-1	TRBV20-1
CATSDPDGGRGHNEQFF	TRBD2	TRBJ2-1	TRBV24-1
CSVSAGVGDTQYF	TRBD2	TRBJ2-3	TRBV20-1
CASSDRRISTNEKLFF	-	TRBJ1-4	TRBV6-1
CASSPPGQEYQPQHF	TRBD1	TRBJ1-5	TRBV18
CASTPDSLGYNEQFF	-	TRBJ2-1	TRBV2